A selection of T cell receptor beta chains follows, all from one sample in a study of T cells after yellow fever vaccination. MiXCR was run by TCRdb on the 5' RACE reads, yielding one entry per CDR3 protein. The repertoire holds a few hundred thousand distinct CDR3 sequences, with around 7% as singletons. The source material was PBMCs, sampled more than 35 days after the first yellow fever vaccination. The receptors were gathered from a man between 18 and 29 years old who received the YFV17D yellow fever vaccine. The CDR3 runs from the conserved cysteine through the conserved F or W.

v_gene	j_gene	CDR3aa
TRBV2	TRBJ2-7	CASTTARRGAYEQYF
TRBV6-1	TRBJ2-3	CASRPQGVSTDTQYF
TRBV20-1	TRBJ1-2	CSVDRGHGYTF
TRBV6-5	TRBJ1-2	CASSYSMLYGYTF
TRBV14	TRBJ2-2	CASSQLTGSYDRELFF
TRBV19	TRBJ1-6	CASSILGTEIRSYNSPLHF
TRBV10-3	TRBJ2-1	CAISTAAGEQFF
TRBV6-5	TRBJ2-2	CASVPNREAGELFF
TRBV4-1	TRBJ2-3	CASSQSMDRIIADTQYF
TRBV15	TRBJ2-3	CATSRDWGGRGTDTQYF
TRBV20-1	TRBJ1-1	CSARRTANTEAFF
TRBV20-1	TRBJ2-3	CSARLGGGTPDTQYF
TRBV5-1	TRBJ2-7	CASSLAQGRGLEQYF
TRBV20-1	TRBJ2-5	CSALDRGEETQYF
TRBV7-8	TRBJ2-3	CASSLGGHTDTQYF
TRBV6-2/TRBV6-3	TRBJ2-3	CASRPNLATRWYF
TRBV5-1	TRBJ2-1	CASSPFWGRALEVEQFF
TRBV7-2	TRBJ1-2	CASSPTGGLANYGYTF
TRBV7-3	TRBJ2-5	CASSPGTKETQYF
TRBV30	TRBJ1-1	CAWRSGSTEAFF
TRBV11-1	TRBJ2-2	CASSYRTSGGVSTGELFF
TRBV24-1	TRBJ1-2	CATSDRDRAYGYTF
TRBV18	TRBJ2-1	CASSLGTANEQFF
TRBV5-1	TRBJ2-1	CASSWTAYNEQFF
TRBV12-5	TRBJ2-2	CASGWLLGTQTPNTGELFF
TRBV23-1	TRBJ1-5	CASSHLDRRGNQPQHF
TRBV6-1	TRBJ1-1	CASSEGRITEAFF
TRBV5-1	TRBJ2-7	CASSTQGASYEQYF
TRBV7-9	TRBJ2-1	CASSLAQGQPSYNEQFF
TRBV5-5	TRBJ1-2	CASSPGLSNWVYTF
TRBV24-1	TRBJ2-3	CATSDMAGGVGNTQYF
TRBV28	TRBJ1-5	CASSGRSSNQPQHF
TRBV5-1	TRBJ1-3	CASSNIGDGNTIYF
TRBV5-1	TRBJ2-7	CASSIASIGFGYEQYF
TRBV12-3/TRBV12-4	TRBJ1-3	CASSPGTAYSGNTIYF
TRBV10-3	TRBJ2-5	CAISDYDRGHGETQYF
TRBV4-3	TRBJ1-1	CASSQEGLGSPATEAFF
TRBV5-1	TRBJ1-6	CASSLRGTTRTDNSPLHF
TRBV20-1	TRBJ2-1	CSAHYREYNEQFF
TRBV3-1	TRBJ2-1	CASSHGTGHYNEQFF
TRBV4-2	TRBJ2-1	CAISPELLCYEQFF
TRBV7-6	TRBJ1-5	CASSLGEGASDQPQHF
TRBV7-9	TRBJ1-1	CASSFSRAAGTEAFF
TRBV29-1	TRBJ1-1	CSVVGDDTEAFF
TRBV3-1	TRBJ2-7	CASSRRGLDYEQYF
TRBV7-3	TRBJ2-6	CASSLKGSGASGANVLTF
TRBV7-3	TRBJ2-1	CASSLGRTGLDEQFF
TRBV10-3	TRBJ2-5	CAISRDSQETQYF
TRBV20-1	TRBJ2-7	CSANTGNSEQYF
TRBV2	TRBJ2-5	CASSETRGLAPGETQYF
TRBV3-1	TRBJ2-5	CASSQGERGGIGETQYF
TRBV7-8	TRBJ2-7	CASSHLVRQGRHEQYF
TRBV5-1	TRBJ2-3	CASSLTGYSSDTQYF
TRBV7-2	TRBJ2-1	CASSLQLAGEWDEQFF
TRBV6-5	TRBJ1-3	CASSYTGTGISGNTIYF
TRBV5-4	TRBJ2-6	CASWRATTSFSGANVLTF
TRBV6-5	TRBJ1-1	CASSHLAAGNTEAFF